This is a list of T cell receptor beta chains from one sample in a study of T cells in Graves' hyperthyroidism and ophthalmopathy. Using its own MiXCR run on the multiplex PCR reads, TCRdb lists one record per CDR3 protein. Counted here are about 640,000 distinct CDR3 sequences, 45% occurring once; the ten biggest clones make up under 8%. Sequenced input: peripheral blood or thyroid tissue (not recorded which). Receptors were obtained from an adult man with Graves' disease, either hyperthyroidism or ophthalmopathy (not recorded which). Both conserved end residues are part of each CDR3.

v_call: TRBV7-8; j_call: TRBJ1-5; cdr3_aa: CASSYSTNSNQPQHF
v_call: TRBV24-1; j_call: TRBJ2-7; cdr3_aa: CATSYGVNYEQYF
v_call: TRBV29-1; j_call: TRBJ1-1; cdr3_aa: CSLEAGNTEAFF
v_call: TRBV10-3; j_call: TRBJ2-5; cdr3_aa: CAIRRTGDETQYF
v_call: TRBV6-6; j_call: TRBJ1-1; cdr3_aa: CASSYSRGIRAF
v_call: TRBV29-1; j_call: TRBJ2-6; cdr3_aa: CSVGANTEAF
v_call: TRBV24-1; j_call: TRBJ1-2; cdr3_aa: CATRGTDYGYTF
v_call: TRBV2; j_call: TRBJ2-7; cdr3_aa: CASSERTLYEQYF
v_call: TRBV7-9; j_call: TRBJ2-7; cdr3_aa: CASSTRAAEYEQYF
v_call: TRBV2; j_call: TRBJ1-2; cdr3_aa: CANSRPSGGYTF
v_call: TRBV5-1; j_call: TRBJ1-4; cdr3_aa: CASSSPGGREKLFF
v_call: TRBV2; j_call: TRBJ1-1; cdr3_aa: CASKALGGGFTEAFF
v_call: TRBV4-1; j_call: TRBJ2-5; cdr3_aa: CASSQVRVRETQYF
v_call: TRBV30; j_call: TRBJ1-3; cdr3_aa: CAWSVSVGNTIYF
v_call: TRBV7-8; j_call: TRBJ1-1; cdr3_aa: CASSLWPPPGTNTEAFF
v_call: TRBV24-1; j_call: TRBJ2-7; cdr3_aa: CATSRGLSWQYF
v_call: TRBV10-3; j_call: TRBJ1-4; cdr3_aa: CAISESAATNEKLFF
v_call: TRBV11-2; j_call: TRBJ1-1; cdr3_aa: CASSITGLPEAFF
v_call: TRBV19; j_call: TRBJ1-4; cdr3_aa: CASMATATNEKLFF
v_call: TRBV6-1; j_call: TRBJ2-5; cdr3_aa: CASIDWDSPASTQYF
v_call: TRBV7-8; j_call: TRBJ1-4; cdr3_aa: CASSPSQLEKLFF
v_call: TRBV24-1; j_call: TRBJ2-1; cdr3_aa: CATSDRRPGAYNEQFF
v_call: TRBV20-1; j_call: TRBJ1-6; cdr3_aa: CSARQPLSPNSPLHF